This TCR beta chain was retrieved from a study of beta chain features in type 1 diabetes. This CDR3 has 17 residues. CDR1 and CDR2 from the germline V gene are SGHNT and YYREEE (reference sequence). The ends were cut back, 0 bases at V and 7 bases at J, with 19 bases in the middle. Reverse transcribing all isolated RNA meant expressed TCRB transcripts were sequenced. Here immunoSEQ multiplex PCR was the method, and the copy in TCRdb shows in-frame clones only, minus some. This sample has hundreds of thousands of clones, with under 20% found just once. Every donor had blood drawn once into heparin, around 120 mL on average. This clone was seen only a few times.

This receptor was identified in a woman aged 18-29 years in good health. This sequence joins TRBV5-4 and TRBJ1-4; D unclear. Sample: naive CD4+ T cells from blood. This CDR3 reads CASSLVPNMGHVEKLFF. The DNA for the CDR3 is TGTGCCAGCAGCTTGGTACCTAACATGGGTCATGTTGAAAAACTGTTTTTT.